Listed below are T cell receptor beta chains from one sample, sequenced in a study of blood T cell repertoires in COVID-19. Here immunoSEQ multiplex PCR was the method, and the copy in TCRdb shows in-frame clones only, minus some. The table records 220,000 or so clones, 75% to 90% of them present only once. Material for sequencing was peripheral blood. All receptors derive from an elderly woman with COVID-19, enrolled during active disease. The CDR3 runs from the conserved cysteine through the conserved F or W. A D gene is named only where the DNA matches it firmly. Only some rows state a clone size, as once, few, many or a class for expanded clones.

d_call	j_call	cdr3_length	v_call	clone_size	cdr3_aa	cdr3_nt
-	TRBJ2-3	15	TRBV30	-	CAWSAGFYGEDTQYF	TGTGCCTGGAGTGCCGGGTTTTACGGTGAGGATACGCAGTATTTT
-	TRBJ1-5	15	TRBV5-8	-	CASSLGRRRNQPQHF	TGTGCCAGCAGCTTGGGGCGGCGAAGGAATCAGCCCCAGCATTTT
TRBD2	TRBJ2-3	16	TRBV5-1	once	CASSYRTSGSTDTQYF	TGCGCCAGCAGCTACCGGACTAGCGGGAGCACAGATACGCAGTATTTT
TRBD1	TRBJ1-6	16	TRBV5-1	-	CASSPGQGAGNSPLHF	TGCGCCAGCAGCCCAGGACAGGGGGCCGGGAATTCACCCCTCCACTTT
-	TRBJ2-2	16	TRBV2	-	CASSEAGTLNTGELFF	TGTGCCAGCAGTGAAGCCGGGACACTGAACACCGGGGAGCTGTTTTTT
TRBD1	TRBJ1-5	14	TRBV7-9	-	CASSFNTGDQPQHF	TGTGCCAGCAGCTTCAATACAGGGGATCAGCCCCAGCATTTT
-	TRBJ2-7	14	TRBV27	few	CASSSYLSLYEQYF	TGTGCCAGCAGTTCATACCTCAGTTTATACGAGCAGTACTTC
TRBD1	TRBJ1-6	14	TRBV2	-	CASRMGQYNSPLHF	TGTGCCAGCAGAATGGGACAGTATAATTCACCCCTCCACTTT
-	TRBJ2-5	14	TRBV9	-	CASSVGRLQETQYF	TGTGCCAGCAGCGTAGGGCGGCTTCAAGAGACCCAGTACTTC
-	TRBJ1-1	14	TRBV4-2	-	CASSPPNGNTEAFF	TGTGCCAGCAGCCCCCCAAACGGGAACACTGAAGCTTTCTTT
TRBD2	TRBJ2-1	16	TRBV7-2	-	CASSEGLAGYKNEQFF	TGTGCCAGCAGCGAGGGACTAGCGGGTTATAAAAATGAGCAGTTCTTC
-	TRBJ1-1	14	TRBV27	-	CASSFVVGGRGTFF	TGTGCCAGCAGTTTCGTAGTCGGGGGGCGAGGTACTTTCTTT
TRBD2	TRBJ2-5	18	TRBV11-2	-	CASSGGRSSQGLEETQYF	TGTGCCAGCAGCGGGGGACGCTCTAGCCAGGGACTAGAAGAGACCCAGTACTTC
TRBD2	TRBJ2-7	18	TRBV7-3	medium-sized	CASSTDQPRTSGTYEQYF	TGTGCCAGCAGCACTGACCAGCCTCGGACTAGCGGGACTTACGAGCAGTACTTC
TRBD2	TRBJ2-7	16	TRBV3-1/TRBV3-2	-	CASSQGGRARSGEQYF	TGTGCCAGCAGCCAAGGCGGGAGGGCGCGATCGGGCGAGCAGTACTTC
-	TRBJ1-2	10	TRBV20-1	few	CSARLPKVAF	TGCAGTGCTAGACTACCGAAAGTCGCCTTC
TRBD1	TRBJ1-2	15	TRBV4-1	-	CASSQQTGAGYGYTF	TGCGCCAGCAGCCAACAGACAGGGGCTGGGTATGGCTACACCTTC
TRBD2	TRBJ2-1	16	TRBV7-2	-	CASSPPGLAGDGEQFF	TGTGCCAGCAGCCCCCCGGGACTAGCGGGAGACGGTGAGCAGTTCTTC
-	TRBJ1-4	14	TRBV6-5	-	CASSPTSGGEKLFF	TGTGCCAGCAGTCCTACTTCTGGGGGCGAAAAACTGTTTTTT
TRBD1	TRBJ1-2	13	TRBV15	many	CATSVRTGSGYTF	TGTGCCACCAGTGTTCGGACAGGGAGTGGCTACACCTTC
-	TRBJ1-2	14	TRBV5-1	few	CASSVDRRNYGYTF	TGCGCCAGCAGCGTAGACAGGCGAAACTATGGCTACACCTTC
TRBD1	TRBJ2-7	14	TRBV19	-	CASSGSTGPYEQYF	TGTGCCAGTAGTGGTTCGACAGGGCCCTACGAGCAGTACTTC
TRBD1	TRBJ1-4	14	TRBV6-5	-	CASNPTGGDEKLFF	TGTGCCAGCAACCCGACAGGGGGAGACGAAAAACTGTTTTTT
-	TRBJ1-1	14	TRBV3-1/TRBV3-2	-	CASSQGAVNTEAFF	TGTGCCAGCAGCCAAGGAGCGGTGAACACTGAAGCTTTCTTT
-	TRBJ1-2	13	TRBV6-5	-	CASRAGANYGYTF	TGTGCCAGCAGGGCAGGGGCTAACTATGGCTACACCTTC
TRBD1	TRBJ1-1	17	TRBV10-3	-	CAISETISDRAGSEAFF	TGTGCCATCAGTGAGACAATCTCTGACAGGGCGGGGAGTGAAGCTTTCTTT
-	TRBJ1-2	17	TRBV29-1	-	CSVGALTATTINYGYTF	TGCAGCGTTGGGGCGCTGACAGCGACCACTATTAACTATGGCTACACCTTC
TRBD1	TRBJ1-4	16	TRBV4-2	-	CASSRTAGQGHEKLFF	TGTGCCAGCAGCCGTACAGCTGGACAGGGACATGAAAAACTGTTTTTT
-	TRBJ1-5	15	TRBV5-1	-	CASSLEYGGNQPQHF	TGCGCCAGCAGCTTGGAATACGGAGGGAATCAGCCCCAGCATTTT